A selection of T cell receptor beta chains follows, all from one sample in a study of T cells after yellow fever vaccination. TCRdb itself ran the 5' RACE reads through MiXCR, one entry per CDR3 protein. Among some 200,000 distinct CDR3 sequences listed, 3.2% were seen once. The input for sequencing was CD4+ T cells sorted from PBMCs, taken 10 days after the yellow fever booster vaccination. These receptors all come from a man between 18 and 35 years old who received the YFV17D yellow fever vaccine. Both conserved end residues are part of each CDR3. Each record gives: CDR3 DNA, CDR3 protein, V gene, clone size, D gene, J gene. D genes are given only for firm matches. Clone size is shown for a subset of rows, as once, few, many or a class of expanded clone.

CDR3nt: TGTGCCAGCAGCGTAGGGTCACTGGCGGGGGACAGGGGTGTTGATACGCAGTATTTT
CDR3aa: CASSVGSLAGDRGVDTQYF
v_gene: TRBV9
abundance: many
d_gene: TRBD1
j_gene: TRBJ2-3

CDR3nt: TGTGCCTCACGAGGGGCAGGGGATGGCAGGGGGGCCAACGTCCTGACTTTC
CDR3aa: CASRGAGDGRGANVLTF
v_gene: TRBV6-2/TRBV6-3
abundance: NA
d_gene: NA
j_gene: TRBJ2-6

CDR3nt: TGCAGTGCAAACAGACAGAAGAACACTGAAGCTTTCTTT
CDR3aa: CSANRQKNTEAFF
v_gene: TRBV20-1
abundance: few
d_gene: NA
j_gene: TRBJ1-1

CDR3nt: TGTGCCAGCAGTTCGACCCCCAGAGGGACCCAGTACTTC
CDR3aa: CASSSTPRGTQYF
v_gene: TRBV12-3/TRBV12-4
abundance: many
d_gene: NA
j_gene: TRBJ2-5

CDR3nt: TGTGCCAGCAGCGCCCCGGGACAGGGCAACTACGAGCAGTACTTC
CDR3aa: CASSAPGQGNYEQYF
v_gene: TRBV5-4
abundance: NA
d_gene: TRBD1
j_gene: TRBJ2-7

CDR3nt: TGCGCCAGCAGCTTGACCAGACCCGGGGAGCTGTTTTTT
CDR3aa: CASSLTRPGELFF
v_gene: TRBV5-1
abundance: many
d_gene: NA
j_gene: TRBJ2-2

CDR3nt: TGTGCCAGCTCACCGGCCTATGCCGGGACAAGGATCGCTGAAGCTTTCTTT
CDR3aa: CASSPAYAGTRIAEAFF
v_gene: TRBV18
abundance: many
d_gene: NA
j_gene: TRBJ1-1

CDR3nt: TGCGCCAGCGGAACCCCAGTCGGGGGCGGGGAGCTGTTTTTT
CDR3aa: CASGTPVGGGELFF
v_gene: TRBV4-3
abundance: NA
d_gene: NA
j_gene: TRBJ2-2

CDR3nt: TGTGCCAGCTCACCGGGACTGACCTACGAGCAGTACTTC
CDR3aa: CASSPGLTYEQYF
v_gene: TRBV18
abundance: few
d_gene: NA
j_gene: TRBJ2-7

CDR3nt: TGTGCCAGCAGCTTATTTCCCAGGGGTAACACCGGGGAGCTGTTTTTT
CDR3aa: CASSLFPRGNTGELFF
v_gene: TRBV7-2
abundance: many
d_gene: NA
j_gene: TRBJ2-2

CDR3nt: TGTGCCACCAGCAGAACCCCGACTAGCGGGAGAACAGATACGCAGTATTTT
CDR3aa: CATSRTPTSGRTDTQYF
v_gene: TRBV15
abundance: many
d_gene: TRBD2
j_gene: TRBJ2-3

CDR3nt: TGTGCCAGCAGCCATACAGGCGGCGGGGGGGTTTACAATGAGCAGTTCTTC
CDR3aa: CASSHTGGGGVYNEQFF
v_gene: TRBV5-5
abundance: many
d_gene: TRBD2
j_gene: TRBJ2-1

CDR3nt: TGCGCCAGCAGCTTGGGACCTTCGAACACTGAAGCTTTCTTT
CDR3aa: CASSLGPSNTEAFF
v_gene: TRBV5-1
abundance: many
d_gene: NA
j_gene: TRBJ1-1

CDR3nt: TGTGCCAGCAGCTCCCCAAGGGGGCTTAGCTATGGCTACACCTTC
CDR3aa: CASSSPRGLSYGYTF
v_gene: TRBV7-9
abundance: few
d_gene: TRBD1
j_gene: TRBJ1-2

CDR3nt: TGCGCCAGCAGCTTGGCTCTAGTAAACACTGAAGCTTTCTTT
CDR3aa: CASSLALVNTEAFF
v_gene: TRBV5-1
abundance: few
d_gene: NA
j_gene: TRBJ1-1

CDR3nt: TGTGCCAGCAGCTTTACATTGAACACTGAAGCTTTCTTT
CDR3aa: CASSFTLNTEAFF
v_gene: TRBV7-2
abundance: many
d_gene: NA
j_gene: TRBJ1-1

CDR3nt: TGTGCCAGCAGCCCGACAGGTCGGGGGGCCAACGTCCTGACTTTC
CDR3aa: CASSPTGRGANVLTF
v_gene: TRBV6-2/TRBV6-3
abundance: few
d_gene: NA
j_gene: TRBJ2-6

CDR3nt: TGTGCCAGCACCTTGACGGGATACTACGAGCAGTACTTC
CDR3aa: CASTLTGYYEQYF
v_gene: TRBV12-3/TRBV12-4
abundance: many
d_gene: NA
j_gene: TRBJ2-7

CDR3nt: TGTGCCAGCAGGTCCCAACAGGGGGTAGTGGGTGGCTACACCTTC
CDR3aa: CASRSQQGVVGGYTF
v_gene: TRBV12-3/TRBV12-4
abundance: NA
d_gene: TRBD1
j_gene: TRBJ1-2

CDR3nt: TGTGCCAGCAGTTACCAGGGGCCAACCCTATACGAGCAGTACTTC
CDR3aa: CASSYQGPTLYEQYF
v_gene: TRBV6-2/TRBV6-3
abundance: NA
d_gene: NA
j_gene: TRBJ2-7

CDR3nt: TGTGCCAGCAGCCGACAGTTCGCGAACACCGGGGAGCTGTTTTTT
CDR3aa: CASSRQFANTGELFF
v_gene: TRBV14
abundance: many
d_gene: NA
j_gene: TRBJ2-2

CDR3nt: TGTGCCAGCAGTGCAATGGCGGGGGGGATATCAGGAGAGACCCAGTACTTC
CDR3aa: CASSAMAGGISGETQYF
v_gene: TRBV2
abundance: many
d_gene: TRBD2
j_gene: TRBJ2-5

CDR3nt: TGCAGCGTCGTCGCGGGGAGCACTGAAGCTTTCTTT
CDR3aa: CSVVAGSTEAFF
v_gene: TRBV29-1
abundance: many
d_gene: NA
j_gene: TRBJ1-1

CDR3nt: TGTGCCAGCAGCACCCGACAGGGGGCTAACTATGGCTACACCTTC
CDR3aa: CASSTRQGANYGYTF
v_gene: TRBV7-2
abundance: many
d_gene: TRBD1
j_gene: TRBJ1-2

CDR3nt: TGTGCCAGCAGCGCCGGAGTTGGGCCTGGAAACACCATATATTTT
CDR3aa: CASSAGVGPGNTIYF
v_gene: TRBV11-2
abundance: few
d_gene: NA
j_gene: TRBJ1-3

CDR3nt: TGTGCCAGCAGCCAAGATCGAAGAAATAATTCACCCCTCCACTTT
CDR3aa: CASSQDRRNNSPLHF
v_gene: TRBV4-2
abundance: many
d_gene: NA
j_gene: TRBJ1-6

CDR3nt: TGCAGTGTTCTAGCGGGGGGGCGGGACGAGCAGTACTTC
CDR3aa: CSVLAGGRDEQYF
v_gene: TRBV20-1
abundance: NA
d_gene: TRBD2
j_gene: TRBJ2-7

CDR3nt: TGCAGTGCTAGCCCGGGGGGGCTTTACAATGAGCAGTTCTTC
CDR3aa: CSASPGGLYNEQFF
v_gene: TRBV20-1
abundance: few
d_gene: TRBD2
j_gene: TRBJ2-1

CDR3nt: TGTGCCAGCAGCTTATTACGGGCCGGCGAGACCCAGTACTTC
CDR3aa: CASSLLRAGETQYF
v_gene: TRBV7-2
abundance: NA
d_gene: NA
j_gene: TRBJ2-5

CDR3nt: TGTGCCTGGAGTGTCAGCGGGGGCTGGGATACGCAGTATTTT
CDR3aa: CAWSVSGGWDTQYF
v_gene: TRBV30
abundance: few
d_gene: TRBD2
j_gene: TRBJ2-3

CDR3nt: TGCGCCAGCAGCCCGGACCCGGGAGGGAGCAATCAGCCCCAGCATTTT
CDR3aa: CASSPDPGGSNQPQHF
v_gene: TRBV5-1
abundance: many
d_gene: NA
j_gene: TRBJ1-5

CDR3nt: TGTGCCAGCTCAGCTACGGGGACAGGGGCCATCAATCAGCCCCAGCATTTT
CDR3aa: CASSATGTGAINQPQHF
v_gene: TRBV18
abundance: NA
d_gene: TRBD1
j_gene: TRBJ1-5

CDR3nt: TGTGCCAGCAAGTTTTGGGGCTCAGACTCTGGAAACACCATATATTTT
CDR3aa: CASKFWGSDSGNTIYF
v_gene: TRBV5-6
abundance: few
d_gene: NA
j_gene: TRBJ1-3

CDR3nt: TGTGCCTGGGTCCCCATGGTACGAATTGAAGCTTTCTTT
CDR3aa: CAWVPMVRIEAFF
v_gene: TRBV30
abundance: NA
d_gene: NA
j_gene: TRBJ1-1

CDR3nt: TGTGCCAGCAGCCCCGGGAAGTCGAACACCGGGGAGCTGTTTTTT
CDR3aa: CASSPGKSNTGELFF
v_gene: TRBV5-4
abundance: few
d_gene: NA
j_gene: TRBJ2-2

CDR3nt: TGTGCCAGTAGCTCCTCGACTCGGCAACCGCAGTATTTT
CDR3aa: CASSSSTRQPQYF
v_gene: TRBV19
abundance: many
d_gene: NA
j_gene: TRBJ2-3

CDR3nt: TGTGCCAGCAGCACAGCGGGGGTCTACGAGCAGTACTTC
CDR3aa: CASSTAGVYEQYF
v_gene: TRBV5-5
abundance: NA
d_gene: TRBD2
j_gene: TRBJ2-7

CDR3nt: TGTGCCAGCAGTCTCAGGACAGGGAATCAGCCCCAGCATTTT
CDR3aa: CASSLRTGNQPQHF
v_gene: TRBV12-3/TRBV12-4
abundance: NA
d_gene: TRBD1
j_gene: TRBJ1-5

CDR3nt: TGTGCCAGCAGCTCCAGACAGGGGGCCTTTGGCTACACCTTC
CDR3aa: CASSSRQGAFGYTF
v_gene: TRBV5-6
abundance: few
d_gene: TRBD1
j_gene: TRBJ1-2

CDR3nt: TGTGCCAGCAGCCCCCAGCTGGGGAACGGGGAGCTGTTTTTT
CDR3aa: CASSPQLGNGELFF
v_gene: TRBV7-6
abundance: many
d_gene: NA
j_gene: TRBJ2-2

CDR3nt: TGCAGCGTTGAGACAGGGGGAGAGACCCAGTACTTC
CDR3aa: CSVETGGETQYF
v_gene: TRBV29-1
abundance: few
d_gene: TRBD1
j_gene: TRBJ2-5

CDR3nt: TGTGCCAGCAGCCAAGTGTCGAACACTGAAGCTTTCTTT
CDR3aa: CASSQVSNTEAFF
v_gene: TRBV16
abundance: many
d_gene: NA
j_gene: TRBJ1-1

CDR3nt: TGCGCCAGCAGGACTCAGACAGGGGAGTCGGAGACCCAGTACTTC
CDR3aa: CASRTQTGESETQYF
v_gene: TRBV5-1
abundance: many
d_gene: TRBD1
j_gene: TRBJ2-5

CDR3nt: TGTGCCAGCAGCCGGGGTGGGATTTTGGCGGGGCCGAGGGATGAGCAGTTCTTC
CDR3aa: CASSRGGILAGPRDEQFF
v_gene: TRBV5-5
abundance: NA
d_gene: NA
j_gene: TRBJ2-1

CDR3nt: TGTGCCAGCAGCCCCGGATGGGGCCGTGATCAGCCCCAGCATTTT
CDR3aa: CASSPGWGRDQPQHF
v_gene: TRBV16
abundance: many
d_gene: NA
j_gene: TRBJ1-5

CDR3nt: TGTGCCAGCAGCTTACGTTTCGTCGGGACAGGGGGCTCTGGAAACACCATATATTTT
CDR3aa: CASSLRFVGTGGSGNTIYF
v_gene: TRBV7-2
abundance: few
d_gene: TRBD1
j_gene: TRBJ1-3

CDR3nt: TGTGCCAGCGAGCTAGCGGGGGGGCAAGATACGCAGTATTTT
CDR3aa: CASELAGGQDTQYF
v_gene: TRBV2
abundance: NA
d_gene: TRBD2
j_gene: TRBJ2-3

CDR3nt: TGCAGTGCCACCGGGGCGACAGACTATGGCTACACCTTC
CDR3aa: CSATGATDYGYTF
v_gene: TRBV20-1
abundance: NA
d_gene: NA
j_gene: TRBJ1-2

CDR3nt: TGTGCCAGCAGTTACAGGGATGAGTCTGGAAACACCATATATTTT
CDR3aa: CASSYRDESGNTIYF
v_gene: TRBV13
abundance: few
d_gene: NA
j_gene: TRBJ1-3

CDR3nt: TGCGCCAGCAGCCAAGATGGTAGAGGTCTTAATGAAAAACTGTTTTTT
CDR3aa: CASSQDGRGLNEKLFF
v_gene: TRBV4-3
abundance: many
d_gene: NA
j_gene: TRBJ1-4

CDR3nt: TGTGCCAGCAGTCAGACAGGGATGGACTATGGCTACACCTTC
CDR3aa: CASSQTGMDYGYTF
v_gene: TRBV6-5
abundance: many
d_gene: TRBD1
j_gene: TRBJ1-2

CDR3nt: TGTGCTAGTGGTTTGGGTGGGACTAACAGAATCACAGATACGCAGTATTTT
CDR3aa: CASGLGGTNRITDTQYF
v_gene: TRBV12-5
abundance: NA
d_gene: TRBD2
j_gene: TRBJ2-3